A single sample gave rise to the 11 T cell receptor beta chains below, sequenced in a study of preoperative IRX-2 immunotherapy in early breast cancer. Treatment of the sample: preoperative locoregional IRX-2 cytokine immunotherapy. Sequencing used immunoSEQ multiplex PCR; TCRdb keeps in-frame clones, though not all of them. The sample lists about 25,000 clones, roughly four fifths occurring once. The source was lymph node tissue, collected after IRX-2 immunotherapy. The receptors originated from a human donor with breast cancer.

The chain carries TRBV30 and TRBJ1-1; D gene ambiguous. Germline CDR1 GTSNPN, CDR2 SVGIG (reference sequence). The V gene lost 4 bases and the J gene lost 1 base, with 10 bases spanning the gap. The CDR3 consists of 13 residues. The CDR3: CAWKWGKNTEAFF. CDR3 DNA sequence: TGTGCCTGGAAATGGGGAAAGAACACTGAAGCTTTCTTT.

The chain carries TRBV18 and TRBJ1-5; unclear D gene. In germline, CDR1 is KGHSH, CDR2 LQKENI. The CDR3 totals 14 residues. With 0 bases removed from V and 2 bases from J, the gap between germline ends came to 5 bases. CDR3 region: CASSPPPGNQPQHF. CDR3 nucleotide sequence: TGTGCCAGCTCACCACCCCCAGGCAATCAGCCCCAGCATTTT.

This chain uses TRBV6-4 with TRBJ2-5; TRBD2 matches at 11 bases. This CDR3 contains 14 residues. The germline CDR1 and CDR2 sequences are MRHNA and SNTAGT. The V and J ends lost 5 bases and 5 bases, in that order; junction bases with no gene match: 4. The CDR3 region has the DNA TGTGCCAGCAGTCTAGCGGGGGGTTGGGAGACCCAGTACTTC. Translating gives CASSLAGGWETQYF.

This clone was seen more than once but under ten times. The genes are TRBV6-8 and TRBJ2-2; no reliable D call. Between the trimmed V and J ends, which lost 5 bases and 2 bases, there was a span of 9 bases. The CDR3 has 14 amino acids. CDR1 and CDR2 (germline): MNHGY, SAAAGT. CDR3 in DNA: TGTGCCAGCAGTCCCCCACGCAACACCGGGGAGCTGTTTTTT. Its protein product is CASSPPRNTGELFF.

The chain links TRBV10-2 to TRBJ2-5; 8 bases fit TRBD2. J was trimmed by 4 bases and V by 0 bases; bases with no gene match: 4. Germline V gene lookup returns CDR1 WSHSY and CDR2 SAAADI. The CDR3 length is 15 residues. The CDR3 spells CASSESLAGRETQYF. CDR3 nucleotides: TGCGCCAGCAGTGAGTCCCTAGCGGGTAGAGAGACCCAGTACTTC.

V usage is TRBV19 and J usage is TRBJ2-6; D is undetermined. V shed 1 base and J shed 4 bases, with 8 bases lying between them. This CDR3 has 15 amino acids. The germline CDR1 and CDR2 sequences are LNHDA and SQIVND (reference sequence). The CDR3 region is CASSIGRPGANVLTF. The CDR3 DNA is TGTGCCAGTAGTATAGGGCGGCCCGGGGCCAACGTCCTGACTTTC.

The chain uses TRBV28 and TRBJ1-4, with D perhaps matching TRBD1 (6 bases). Per germline, CDR1 MDHEN and CDR2 SYDVKM. CDR3 length: 13 residues. Trimming took 7 bases from V and 7 from J, leaving 13 bases between them. CDR3 loop: CASISGGGEKLFF. Written as DNA, the CDR3 is TGTGCCAGCATATCCGGGGGCGGTGAAAAACTGTTTTTT.

As for this clone: The junction and the germline gene differ at one end; a read error may be behind it. The rearrangement links TRBV15 to TRBJ2-4; tentatively, D is TRBD1 (5 bases). Per the germline V gene, CDR1 is LNHNV and CDR2 is YYDKDF (reference sequence). The CDR3 is 14 amino acids. CDR3: CATSREGAKNIQYF. The CDR3 coding sequence is TGTGCCACCAGCAGAGAAGGGGCCAAAAACATTCAGTAYTTC.

This clone has a handful of counts. J is TRBJ2-6 and V is TRBV19; D is perhaps TRBD2 (5 bases). V gave up 5 bases and J gave up 2 bases, with 10 bases separating them. CDR1 is LNHDA, CDR2 SQIVND, per germline (reference sequence). The CDR3 totals 15 residues. The DNA of the CDR3 is TGTGCCAGTAGTTTCGGGATCACTGGGGCCAACGTCCTGACTTTC. Its protein is CASSFGITGANVLTF.

The J gene is TRBJ1-1, the V gene TRBV11-3; D is unclear. V was clipped by 5 bases and J by 10 bases, with 23 bases between them. Per germline, CDR1 SGHNT and CDR2 YENEEA. The CDR3 runs 15 residues. The CDR3 bases are TGTGCCAGCAGCCCCCTCCAGGACCGTTTGGCTGGAGCTTTCTTT. Its translation is CASSPLQDRLAGAFF.

The V gene is TRBV11-3, the J gene TRBJ1-5; D not resolved. Germline CDR1 SGHNT, CDR2 YENEEA. CDR3 length: 15 residues. V dropped 1 base and J dropped 4 bases, with 11 bases sitting between them. The CDR3 reads CASSLGPPWNQPQHF. CDR3 in DNA: TGTGCCAGCAGCTTAGGCCCGCCATGGAATCAGCCCCAGCATTTT.